This TCR beta chain emerged from a study of blood T cell repertoires in COVID-19. Whole-study context: Samples taken during acute and convalescent COVID-19 were collected in the United States, Italy and Spain.

This CDR3 contains 12 residues. Germline lookup yields CDR1 SGHAT and CDR2 FQNNGV. V lost 4 bases, J lost 6 bases, and 8 bases lay in between. The method was immunoSEQ multiplex PCR; TCRdb's version includes in-frame clones alone and lacks a portion of them. The table records some 200,000 clones, around nine tenths of them present only once. This receptor was identified in a man aged 50 to 59 with COVID-19, enrolled during active disease. The specimen was peripheral blood. The rearrangement joins TRBV11-2 to TRBJ2-3, with a weak D call TRBD1 (6 bases). The CDR3 loop is CASSSTGDTQYF. CDR3 sequence (DNA): TGTGCCAGCAGCTCTACAGGGGATACGCAGTATTTT.